The sequence of this TCR beta chain was determined in a study of T cell repertoires in cytomegalovirus infection. General study findings and limits: Individuals carrying CMV plus the relevant HLA were identified by cumulative frequency of public TCR beta families.

V gave up 5 bases and J gave up 0 bases, with 11 bases separating them. CDR1 is SGHTA, CDR2 FQGTGA, per germline. The CDR3 covers 15 residues. This clonotype was seen ten or more times. Its antigen is still unknown. Via MiXCR, TCRdb re-called the reads, giving one row per CDR3 protein. This table has around 630,000 distinct CDR3 sequences, around 24% appearing once. The chain recombines TRBV7-3 with TRBJ1-3, with D possibly matching TRBD1 (5 bases). Material for sequencing was CD8+ T cells from PBMCs. This TCR came from a human donor in good health (CMV status not recorded). Some clones in this sample may be carry-over from other donors' samples. CDR3 residues: CASSPVGGSGNTIYF. CDR3 nucleotides: TGTGCCAGCAGCCCCGTCGGGGGCTCTGGAAACACCATATATTTT.